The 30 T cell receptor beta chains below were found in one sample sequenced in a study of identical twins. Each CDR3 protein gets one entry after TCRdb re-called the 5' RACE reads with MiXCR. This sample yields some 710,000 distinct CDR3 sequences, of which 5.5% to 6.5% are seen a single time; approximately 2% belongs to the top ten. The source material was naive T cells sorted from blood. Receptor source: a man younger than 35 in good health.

CDR3 sequence reads: CASGAREAFF. In DNA, the CDR3 is TGTGCCAGCGGAGCGAGAGAAGCTTTCTTT. V gene TRBV6-6 combines with J gene TRBJ1-1, with D unclear. Germline V gives CDR1 MNHNY, CDR2 SVGAGI (reference sequence). This CDR3 has 10 residues. Between the trimmed V and J ends, which lost 8 bases and 8 bases, there was a span of 9 bases.

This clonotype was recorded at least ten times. The CDR3 DNA follows: TGTGCCAGCAGTTACGTGTTCAGGGGGGACACTGAAGCTTTCTTT. It is translated as CASSYVFRGDTEAFF. The chain is built from TRBV6-2 or TRBV6-3 and TRBJ1-1; 7 bases line up with TRBD1. Trimming at V came to 2 bases and at J to 3 bases, leaving 6 bases not matched to a gene. CDR1 is MNHEY and CDR2 is SVGEGT in the germline V gene. This CDR3 comprises 15 residues.

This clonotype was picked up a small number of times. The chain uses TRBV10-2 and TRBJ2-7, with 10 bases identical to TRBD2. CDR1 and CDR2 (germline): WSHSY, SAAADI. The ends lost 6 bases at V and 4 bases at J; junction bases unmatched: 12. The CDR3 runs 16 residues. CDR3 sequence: CASRTNLAGVVYEQYV. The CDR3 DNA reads TGCGCCAGCAGGACAAATCTAGCGGGAGTAGTGTACGAGCAGTACGTC.

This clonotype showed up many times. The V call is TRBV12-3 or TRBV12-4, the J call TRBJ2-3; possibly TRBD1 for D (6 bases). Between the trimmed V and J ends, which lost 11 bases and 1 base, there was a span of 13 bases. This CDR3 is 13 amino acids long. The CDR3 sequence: CASQGSRTDTQYF. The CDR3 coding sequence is TGTGCCTCGCAGGGGTCTCGCACAGATACGCAGTATTTT.

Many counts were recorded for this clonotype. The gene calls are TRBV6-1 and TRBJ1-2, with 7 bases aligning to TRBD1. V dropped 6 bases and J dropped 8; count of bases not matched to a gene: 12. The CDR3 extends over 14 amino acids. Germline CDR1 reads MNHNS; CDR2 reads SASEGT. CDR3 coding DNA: TGTGCCAGCAGATCAGACAGGGAAAGAAAAGGCTACACCTTC. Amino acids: CASRSDRERKGYTF.

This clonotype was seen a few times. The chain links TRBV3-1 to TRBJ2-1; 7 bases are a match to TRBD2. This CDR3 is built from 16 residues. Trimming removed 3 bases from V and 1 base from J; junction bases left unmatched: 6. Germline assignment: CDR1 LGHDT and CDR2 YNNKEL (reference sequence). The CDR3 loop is CASSQASGFSYNEQFF. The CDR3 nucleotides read TGTGCCAGCAGCCAGGCTAGCGGATTTTCCTACAATGAGCAGTTCTTC.

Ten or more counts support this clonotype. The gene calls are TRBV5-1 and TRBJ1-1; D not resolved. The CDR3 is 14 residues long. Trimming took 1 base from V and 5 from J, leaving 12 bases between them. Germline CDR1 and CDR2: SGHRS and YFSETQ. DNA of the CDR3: TGCGCCAGCAGCTTGTTGCCGGAGGTGACTGAAGCTTTCTTT. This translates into CASSLLPEVTEAFF.

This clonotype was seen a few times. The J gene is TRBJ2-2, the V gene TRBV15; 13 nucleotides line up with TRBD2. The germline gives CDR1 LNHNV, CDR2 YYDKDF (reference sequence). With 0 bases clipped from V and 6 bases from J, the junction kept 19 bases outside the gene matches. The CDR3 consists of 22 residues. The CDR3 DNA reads TGTGCCACCAGCAGAGATTGGCGCGAGGGACTAGCGGGATCCCCCTCCCCCGGGGAGCTGTTTTTT. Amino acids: CATSRDWREGLAGSPSPGELFF.

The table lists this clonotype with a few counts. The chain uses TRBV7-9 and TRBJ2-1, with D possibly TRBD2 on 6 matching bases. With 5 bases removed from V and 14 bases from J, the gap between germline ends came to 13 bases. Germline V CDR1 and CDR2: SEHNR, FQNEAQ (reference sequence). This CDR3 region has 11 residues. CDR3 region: CASSQTRREFF. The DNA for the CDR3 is TGTGCCAGCAGCCAGACTAGGAGGGAGTTCTTC.

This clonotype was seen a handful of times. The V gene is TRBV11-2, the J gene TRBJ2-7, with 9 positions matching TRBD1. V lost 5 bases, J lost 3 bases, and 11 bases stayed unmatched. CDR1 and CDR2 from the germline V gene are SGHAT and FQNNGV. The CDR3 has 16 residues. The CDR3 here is CASSPHRDREVYEQYV. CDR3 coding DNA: TGTGCCAGCAGCCCTCACCGGGACAGGGAGGTCTACGAGCAGTACGTC.

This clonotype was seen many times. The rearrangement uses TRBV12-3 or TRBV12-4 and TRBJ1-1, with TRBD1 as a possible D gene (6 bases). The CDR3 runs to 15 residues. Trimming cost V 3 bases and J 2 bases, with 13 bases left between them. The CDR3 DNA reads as TGTGCCAGCAGTTTTTTCAGGGGCAGTAACACTGAAGCTTTCTTT. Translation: CASSFFRGSNTEAFF.

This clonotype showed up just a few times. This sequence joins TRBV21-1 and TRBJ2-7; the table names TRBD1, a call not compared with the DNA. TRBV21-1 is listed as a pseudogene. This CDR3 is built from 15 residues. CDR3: CASSKGERGDYEQYV. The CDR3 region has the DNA TGTGCCAGCAGCAAAGGGGAGAGGGGCGACTACGAGCAGTACGTC.

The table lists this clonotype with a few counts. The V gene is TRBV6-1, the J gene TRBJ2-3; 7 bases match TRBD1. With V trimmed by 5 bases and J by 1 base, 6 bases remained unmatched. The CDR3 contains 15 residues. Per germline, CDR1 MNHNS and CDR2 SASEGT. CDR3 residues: CASSRTGGGTDTQYF. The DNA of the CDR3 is TGTGCCAGCAGTCGGACAGGTGGGGGCACAGATACGCAGTATTTT.

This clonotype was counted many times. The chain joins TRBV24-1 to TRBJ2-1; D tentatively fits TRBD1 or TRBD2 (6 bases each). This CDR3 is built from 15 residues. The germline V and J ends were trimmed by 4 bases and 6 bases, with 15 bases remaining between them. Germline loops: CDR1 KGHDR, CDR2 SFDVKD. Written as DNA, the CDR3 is TGTGCCACCAGTGAGCCCCCGGGGGCTTCCAATGAGCAGTTCTTC. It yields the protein CATSEPPGASNEQFF.

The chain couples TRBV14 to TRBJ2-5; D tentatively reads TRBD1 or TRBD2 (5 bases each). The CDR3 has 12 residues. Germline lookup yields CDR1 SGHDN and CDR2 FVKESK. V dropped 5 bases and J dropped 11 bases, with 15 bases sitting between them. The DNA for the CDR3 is TGTGCCAGCAGCTCAGGGTCGAGGACTCAGTACTTC. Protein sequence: CASSSGSRTQYF.

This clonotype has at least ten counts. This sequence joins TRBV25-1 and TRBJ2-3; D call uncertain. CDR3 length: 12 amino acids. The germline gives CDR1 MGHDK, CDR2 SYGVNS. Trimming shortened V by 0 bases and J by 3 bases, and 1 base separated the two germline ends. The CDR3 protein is CASSEYTDTQYF. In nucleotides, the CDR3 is TGTGCCAGCAGTGAATATACAGATACGCAGTATTTT.

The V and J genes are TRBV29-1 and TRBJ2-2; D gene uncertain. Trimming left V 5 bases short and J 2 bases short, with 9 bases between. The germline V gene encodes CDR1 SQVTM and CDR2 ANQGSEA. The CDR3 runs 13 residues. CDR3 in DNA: TGCAGCGTTAGGTCTTCTAACACCGGGGAGCTGTTTTTT. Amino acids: CSVRSSNTGELFF.

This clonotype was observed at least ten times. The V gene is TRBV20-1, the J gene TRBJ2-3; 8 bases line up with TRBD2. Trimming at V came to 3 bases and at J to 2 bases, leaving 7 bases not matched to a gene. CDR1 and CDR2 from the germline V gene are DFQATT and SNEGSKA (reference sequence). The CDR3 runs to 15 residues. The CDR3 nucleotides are TGCAGTGCTAGTGGTGAGCGGGAGATCACAGATACGCAGTATTTT. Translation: CSASGEREITDTQYF.

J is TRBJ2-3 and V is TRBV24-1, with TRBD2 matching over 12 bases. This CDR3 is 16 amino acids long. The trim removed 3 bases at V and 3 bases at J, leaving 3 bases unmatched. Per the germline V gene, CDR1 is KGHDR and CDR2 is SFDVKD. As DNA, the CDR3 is TGTGCCACCAGTGATCCTAGCGGGAGGGAGACAGATACGCAGTATTTT. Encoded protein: CATSDPSGRETDTQYF.

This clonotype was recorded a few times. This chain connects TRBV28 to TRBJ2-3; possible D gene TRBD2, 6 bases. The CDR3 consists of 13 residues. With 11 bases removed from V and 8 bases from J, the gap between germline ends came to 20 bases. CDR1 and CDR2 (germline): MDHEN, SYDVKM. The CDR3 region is CAGQGTSDGTQYF. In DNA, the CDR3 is TGTGCCGGCCAAGGGACTTCCGATGGTACGCAGTATTTT.

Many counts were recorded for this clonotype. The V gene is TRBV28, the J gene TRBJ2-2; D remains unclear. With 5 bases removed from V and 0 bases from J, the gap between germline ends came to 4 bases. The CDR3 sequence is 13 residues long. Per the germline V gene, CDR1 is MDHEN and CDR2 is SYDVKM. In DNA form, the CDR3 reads TGTGCCAGCAGTAGGTCGAACACCGGGGAGCTGTTTTTT. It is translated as CASSRSNTGELFF.

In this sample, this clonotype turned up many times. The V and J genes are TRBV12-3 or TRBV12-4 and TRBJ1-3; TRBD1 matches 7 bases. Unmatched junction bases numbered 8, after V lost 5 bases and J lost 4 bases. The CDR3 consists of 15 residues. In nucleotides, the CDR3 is TGTGCCAGCAGTCTCACAGGGGACTCCGGAAACACCATATATTTT. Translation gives CASSLTGDSGNTIYF.

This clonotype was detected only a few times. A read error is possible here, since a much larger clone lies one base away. The CDR3 loop is CASSLSGRVNAGELFF. The CDR3 DNA sequence: TGTGCCAGCAGTTTATCGGGAAGAGTGAACGCCGGGGAGCTGTTTTTT. The chain joins TRBV27 to TRBJ2-2; D not certain. The CDR3 sequence is 16 residues long. Germline lookup yields CDR1 MNHEY and CDR2 SMNVEV (reference sequence).

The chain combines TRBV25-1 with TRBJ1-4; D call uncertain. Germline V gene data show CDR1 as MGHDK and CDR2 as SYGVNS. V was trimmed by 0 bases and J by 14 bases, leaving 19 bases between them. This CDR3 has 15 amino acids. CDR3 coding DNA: TGTGCCAGCAGTGAATACCGAGACCGCACTGCGGTCCTGTTTTTT. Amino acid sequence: CASSEYRDRTAVLFF. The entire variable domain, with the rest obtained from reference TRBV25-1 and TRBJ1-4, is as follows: EADIYQTPRYLVIGTGKKITLECSQTMGHDKMYWYQQDPGMELHLIHYSYGVNSTEKGDLSSESTVSRIRTEHFPLTLESARPSHTSQYLCASSEYRDRTAVLFFGSGTQLSVL.

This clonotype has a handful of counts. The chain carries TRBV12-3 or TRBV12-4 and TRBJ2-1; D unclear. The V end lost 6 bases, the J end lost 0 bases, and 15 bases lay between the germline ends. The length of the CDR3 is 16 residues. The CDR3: CASRLAPAHSYNEQFF. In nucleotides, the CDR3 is TGTGCCAGCAGGCTGGCGCCCGCACACTCCTACAATGAGCAGTTCTTC.

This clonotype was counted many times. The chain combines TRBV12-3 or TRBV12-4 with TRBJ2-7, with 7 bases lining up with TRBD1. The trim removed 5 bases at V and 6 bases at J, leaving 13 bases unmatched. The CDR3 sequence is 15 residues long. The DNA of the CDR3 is TGTGCCAGCAGTCAAAACAGGGGCGGACTCCGCGAGCAGTACTTC. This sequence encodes CASSQNRGGLREQYF.

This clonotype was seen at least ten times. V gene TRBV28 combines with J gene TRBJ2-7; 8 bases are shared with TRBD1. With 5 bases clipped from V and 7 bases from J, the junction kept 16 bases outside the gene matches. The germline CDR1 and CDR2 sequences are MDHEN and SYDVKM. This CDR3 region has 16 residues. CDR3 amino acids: CASSEPRTGQVEEQYF. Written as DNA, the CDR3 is TGTGCCAGCAGTGAACCAAGGACAGGGCAAGTGGAGGAGCAGTACTTC.

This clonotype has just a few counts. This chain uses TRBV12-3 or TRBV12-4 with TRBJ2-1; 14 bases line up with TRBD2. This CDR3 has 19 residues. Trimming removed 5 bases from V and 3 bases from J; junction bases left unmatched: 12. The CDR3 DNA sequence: TGTGCCAGCAGTACCACCTTCGGGACTAGCGGGAGCGTCTACAATGAGCAGTTCTTC. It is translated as CASSTTFGTSGSVYNEQFF.

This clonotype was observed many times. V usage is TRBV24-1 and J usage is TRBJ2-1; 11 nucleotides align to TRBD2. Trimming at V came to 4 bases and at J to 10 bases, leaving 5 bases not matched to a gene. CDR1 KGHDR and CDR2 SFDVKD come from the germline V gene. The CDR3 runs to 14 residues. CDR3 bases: TGTGCCACCAGTGAGACTAGCGGGAAAGGGGAGCAGTTCTTC. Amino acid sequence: CATSETSGKGEQFF.

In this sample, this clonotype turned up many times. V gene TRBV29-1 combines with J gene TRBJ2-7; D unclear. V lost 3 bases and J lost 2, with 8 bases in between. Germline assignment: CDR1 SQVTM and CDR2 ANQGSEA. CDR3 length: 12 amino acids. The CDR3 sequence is CSVDSGTYEQYF. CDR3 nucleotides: TGCAGCGTTGACAGTGGGACCTACGAGCAGTACTTC.